The source of this T cell receptor (beta chain) is a study of cytomegalovirus exposure and HLA in healthy donors. 60 Vbeta and 13 Jbeta primers were used in PCR. Original processing notes: Approximately 78 million unique TCR beta chains, about 10 million of them shared, were counted by a later analysis. The assay was immunoSEQ multiplex PCR, and TCRdb's table has in-frame clones only and misses some. From that table come the V and J calls and clone size; the DNA was used to work out D and trimming. This sample has about 250,000 clones, with around 80% found just once. A few counts support this clone. Antigen: not known. Study results and caveats: Rare TCR sequences predominated, though certain public TCRs were found in many donors.

V was clipped by 0 bases and J by 4 bases, with 14 bases between them. The CDR3 is 16 amino acids. Per the germline V gene, CDR1 is SGHDN and CDR2 is FVKESK. The sequence came from a boy between 10 and 17 years old in good health and CMV-seronegative. The rearrangement joins TRBV14 to TRBJ2-3; the D gene is possibly TRBD1 (5 bases). The specimen was PBMCs. The CDR3 DNA follows: TGTGCCAGCAGCCAAGAATTCTCTTCGACAGCAGATACGCAGTATTTT. This sequence encodes CASSQEFSSTADTQYF. Using reference TRBV14 and TRBJ2-3 for the parts outside the CDR3, the full variable domain is EAGVTQFPSHSVIEKGQTVTLRCDPISGHDNLYWYRRVMGKEIKFLLHFVKESKQDESGMPNNRFLAERTGGTYSTLKVQPAELEDSGVYFCASSQEFSSTADTQYFGPGTRLTVL.